Each of the 19 T cell receptor beta chains below was sequenced from the same sample in a study of blood T cells in healthy people across ages. Alongside a J-beta primer mix, a sample-barcoded 5' primer served in a second PCR lasting 7 to 11 cycles. TCRdb independently ran MiXCR on the 5' RACE reads; one entry per CDR3 protein. The sample records about 1.7 million distinct CDR3 sequences, under 30% being singletons. The sample comprised blood. The source of these receptors is a woman in her 30s in good health.

A remark on this clonotype: A much larger clone differs by one base, so this may be a read error. This chain links TRBV7-2 with TRBJ2-7, with 9 bases that match TRBD2. Germline CDR1 SGHTA, CDR2 FQGNSA. The CDR3 contains 16 residues. CDR3 in DNA: TGTGCCAGCAGCTTAGGTGGGGGGACTAGCTCCTGCGAGCAGTACTTC. Encoded protein: CASSLGGGTSSCEQYF.

There are a few counts of this clonotype. As DNA, the CDR3 is TGTGCCAGCAGTTTAATCCGGACTAGCACAACCGCCAAAGAGACCCAGTACTTC. Translated: CASSLIRTSTTAKETQYF. The rearrangement links TRBV28 to TRBJ2-5, with TRBD2 matching 8 bases. Germline V gives CDR1 MDHEN, CDR2 SYDVKM. This CDR3 is 18 amino acids long. The ends lost 2 bases at V and 3 bases at J; junction bases unmatched: 14.

This chain uses TRBV24-1 with TRBJ2-7; D is possibly TRBD1 (6 bases). The CDR3 is 15 residues long. Trimming pared 5 bases from V and 6 bases from J, leaving 19 bases between. Germline assignment: CDR1 KGHDR and CDR2 SFDVKD. The CDR3 loop is CATSAPGTGMGEQYF. CDR3 in DNA: TGTGCCACCAGTGCCCCAGGCACAGGGATGGGCGAGCAGTACTTC.

This clonotype has just a few counts. The chain joins TRBV7-3 to TRBJ2-3, with D perhaps matching TRBD2 (6 bases). V gave up 1 base and J gave up 5 bases, with 16 bases separating them. CDR1 and CDR2 from the germline V gene are SGHTA and FQGTGA. This CDR3 contains 16 residues. The CDR3 here is CASSLRYGGLGDTQYF. CDR3 DNA sequence: TGTGCCAGCAGCTTAAGATACGGGGGTCTAGGAGATACGCAGTATTTT.

About this clonotype itself: One end of the junction is discordant with germline, which a read error may explain. The chain recombines TRBV6-5 with TRBJ1-6, with 8 bases matching TRBD1. The length of the CDR3 is 15 residues. Germline V lookup: CDR1 MNHEY, CDR2 SVGAGI. CDR3 DNA: TGTGCCAGCAGCTACTCCGCCAGGGGGCCTTTACCCCTCCACTTT. Translation gives CASSYSARGPLPLHF.

This sequence joins TRBV18 and TRBJ2-3; weak D call: TRBD1 (5 bases). The CDR3 length is 15 residues. Germline CDR1 KGHSH, CDR2 LQKENI. Trimming stripped 2 bases from V and 2 bases from J, with 11 bases between. CDR3 in DNA: TGTGCCAGCTCACCAGTGCGACAGTACACAGATACGCAGTATTTT. Translated, it gives CASSPVRQYTDTQYF.

V and J are TRBV15 and TRBJ1-2, with a tentative D call TRBD1 (6 bases). The V gene lost 0 bases and the J gene lost 8 bases, with 13 bases spanning the gap. The CDR3 length is 14 residues. CDR1 and CDR2 from the germline V gene are LNHNV and YYDKDF (reference sequence). CDR3 DNA sequence: TGTGCCACCAGCAGAGATCAACGGGGGGCCGGCTACACCTTC. This encodes CATSRDQRGAGYTF.

The chain carries TRBV9 and TRBJ2-3; the D gene is possibly TRBD1 (6 bases). The CDR3 spans 15 residues. Deletions cut 0 bases from V and 1 base from J, with 9 bases between. In germline, CDR1 is SGDLS, CDR2 YYNGEE. CDR3 in DNA: TGTGCCAGCAGCGTAGAGGGGGTTCGCACAGATACGCAGTATTTT. Its translation: CASSVEGVRTDTQYF.

The rearrangement links TRBV7-2 to TRBJ2-3, with 10 bases aligning to TRBD2. This CDR3 contains 17 residues. The V segment lost 1 base and the J segment 3 bases; nucleotides outside the gene matches: 7. The germline gives CDR1 SGHTA, CDR2 FQGNSA. Here the CDR3 reads CASSLGPLAGVTDTQYF. In DNA, the CDR3 is TGTGCCAGCAGCTTAGGGCCCCTAGCGGGAGTGACAGATACGCAGTATTTT.

In its sample, this clonotype was seen a few times. This chain joins TRBV27 and TRBJ2-4; 9 bases align to TRBD2. This CDR3 is 15 amino acids long. Germline assignment: CDR1 MNHEY and CDR2 SMNVEV (reference sequence). With V trimmed by 6 bases and J by 13 bases, 16 bases remained unmatched. The CDR3 region has the DNA TGTGCCAGCAGATTAAAACCTAGCGGGATGGGTGAGCAGTACTTC. It is translated as CASRLKPSGMGEQYF.

This clonotype was found many times. The V and J genes are TRBV6-6 and TRBJ2-7; a possible D gene is TRBD2 (5 bases). Looked up from germline, CDR1 is MNHNY and CDR2 is SVGAGI (reference sequence). The V end lost 2 bases, the J end lost 7 bases, and 12 bases lay between the germline ends. The CDR3 contains 13 residues. CDR3: CASSYRDPGEQYF. CDR3 DNA: TGTGCCAGCAGTTACCGGGATCCGGGGGAGCAGTACTTC.

The V call is TRBV5-1, the J call TRBJ2-5; D not resolved. V lost 0 bases and J lost 5, with 14 bases in between. Germline V lookup: CDR1 SGHRS, CDR2 YFSETQ. This CDR3 comprises 15 residues. CDR3 protein: CASSLGWGRVETQYF. The CDR3, as DNA: TGCGCCAGCAGCTTGGGATGGGGAAGGGTGGAGACCCAGTACTTC.

The chain couples TRBV4-2 to TRBJ1-1; 12 positions match TRBD1. Looked up from germline, CDR1 is LGHNA and CDR2 is YNFKEQ. This CDR3 comprises 17 residues. The ends lost 0 bases at V and 4 bases at J; junction bases unmatched: 6. The CDR3 DNA reads TGTGCCAGCAGCCAAGAGGGGACAGGGGGCTTTGGCACTGAAGCTTTCTTT. It specifies CASSQEGTGGFGTEAFF.

The gene calls are TRBV5-1 and TRBJ2-5; 7 bases fit TRBD2. V lost 0 bases to trimming and J lost 4 bases; unmatched junction nucleotides: 9. Germline CDR1 and CDR2: SGHRS and YFSETQ. The CDR3 contains 16 residues. DNA for the CDR3: TGCGCCAGCAGCTTGGAGCTTGGAGGCGGGGGAGAGACCCAGTACTTC. The encoded protein is CASSLELGGGGETQYF.

CDR3 protein: CASRLLGGQQPQHF. Here the CDR3 DNA reads TGTGCCAGCAGACTGTTAGGGGGTCAGCAGCCCCAGCATTTT. The J gene is TRBJ1-5, the V gene TRBV2; a possible D gene is TRBD1 (6 bases). The CDR3 loop spans 14 amino acids. Germline-derived CDR1 and CDR2 are SNHLY and FYNNEI. V was cut by 6 bases and J by 7 bases, with 16 bases left in between.

This clonotype has at least ten counts. This chain links TRBV24-1 with TRBJ2-1; 11 bases line up with TRBD2. V was clipped by 3 bases and J by 2 bases; unmatched bases: 2. Germline assignment: CDR1 KGHDR and CDR2 SFDVKD. The CDR3 spans 16 residues. The CDR3 sequence is CATSDSSGGAYNEQFF. In nucleotides, the CDR3 is TGTGCCACCAGTGATAGTAGCGGGGGGGCCTACAATGAGCAGTTCTTC.

In its sample, this clonotype was seen a few times. The chain is built from TRBV29-1 and TRBJ2-3, with 8 bases identical to TRBD2. The CDR3 has 14 amino acids. V was pared by 5 bases and J by 3 bases, with 7 bases of the junction left unmatched. CDR1 and CDR2 from the germline V gene are SQVTM and ANQGSEA. The CDR3 DNA reads TGCAGCGTTCGCCCGGGGGGGCCGACAGATACGCAGTATTTT. Its protein product is CSVRPGGPTDTQYF.

This clonotype was seen many times. This rearrangement joins TRBV6-6 to TRBJ2-7; perhaps TRBD2 as D (5 bases). V was pared by 3 bases and J by 6 bases, with 12 bases between. The germline gives CDR1 MNHNY, CDR2 SVGAGI (reference sequence). The CDR3 runs to 13 residues. The CDR3 sequence: CASSYTTRIEQYF. The CDR3 DNA reads as TGTGCCAGCAGTTATACAACTAGGATCGAGCAGTACTTC.

This clonotype has just a few counts. The V gene is TRBV7-2, the J gene TRBJ2-3, with 9 bases fitting TRBD1. Germline CDR1 reads SGHTA; CDR2 reads FQGNSA. CDR3 length: 15 residues. The junction had 5 bases not matched to a gene; V was cut back by 5 bases and J by 2 bases. CDR3 sequence (DNA): TGTGCCAGCAGCCGGGACAGGGACTTCACAGATACGCAGTATTTT. It specifies CASSRDRDFTDTQYF.